One and the same sample provided the 10 T cell receptor beta chains below, sequenced in a study of blood T cells in healthy people across ages. A second PCR, run for about 6 to 11 cycles, used a sample-barcoded 5' primer plus a J-beta primer mix. TCRdb ran MiXCR on the 5' RACE reads and lists one entry per CDR3 protein. Of about 1.8 million distinct CDR3 sequences detected, roughly 49% appear once; the ten largest clones hold less than 2.5%. Sample: blood. The source of these receptors is a woman between 40 and 55 years old in good health.

The chain links TRBV6-1 to TRBJ1-2, with D perhaps TRBD1 (5 bases). V lost 6 bases to trimming and J lost 8 bases, with 22 bases between them. The CDR3 spans 15 residues. Germline V gene sequence: CDR1 MNHNS, CDR2 SASEGT. The chain's CDR3 is CASSETAFLGRGYTF. The CDR3 region has the DNA TGTGCCAGCAGCGAGACAGCCTTTCTGGGGAGAGGCTACACCTTC.

The chain combines TRBV13 with TRBJ2-1; 10 positions agree with TRBD2. CDR1 and CDR2 from the germline V gene are PRHDT and FYEKMQ (reference sequence). This CDR3 is built from 15 residues. The V and J ends lost 6 bases and 5 bases, in that order; junction bases with no gene match: 7. The CDR3 DNA sequence: TGTGCCAGCAGACCCGGGACTAGCGTCCACAATGAGCAGTTCTTC. Its translation is CASRPGTSVHNEQFF.

The V call is TRBV2, the J call TRBJ1-2, with 12 bases matching TRBD1. J was trimmed by 7 bases and V by 6 bases; bases with no gene match: 6. Germline V gene lookup returns CDR1 SNHLY and CDR2 FYNNEI. This CDR3 comprises 14 residues. The CDR3 here is CASRAGQGASGYTF. CDR3 sequence (DNA): TGTGCCAGCAGAGCGGGACAGGGGGCTAGTGGCTACACCTTC. Supplemented by reference TRBV2 and TRBJ1-2, the full variable domain reads EPEVTQTPSHQVTQMGQEVILRCVPISNHLYFYWYRQILGQKVEFLVSFYNNEISEKSEIFDDQFSVERPDGSNFTLKIRSTKLEDSAMYFCASRAGQGASGYTFGSGTRLTVV.

The table lists this clonotype with a count of one. The J gene is TRBJ2-7, the V gene TRBV20-1, with 7 nucleotides matching TRBD1. Germline assignment: CDR1 DFQATT and CDR2 SNEGSKA (reference sequence). J was trimmed by 2 bases and V by 0 bases; bases with no gene match: 10. This CDR3 has 16 amino acids. CDR3 in DNA: TGCAGTGCTAGAGATCTGTGGGGGCAGGGGGCCTACGAGCAGTACTTC. Its translation is CSARDLWGQGAYEQYF.

This clonotype occurred a few times. The chain carries TRBV13 and TRBJ1-2; D gene uncertain. Germline assignment: CDR1 PRHDT and CDR2 FYEKMQ (reference sequence). Trimming shortened V by 3 bases and J by 8 bases, and 13 bases separated the two germline ends. The CDR3 is 13 residues long. The DNA of the CDR3 is TGTGCCAGCAGCTTGTACGCGGGTCTGGGCTACACCTTC. It encodes CASSLYAGLGYTF.

This clonotype has more than one count but fewer than ten. The chain carries TRBV7-9 and TRBJ2-7, with 7 bases identical to TRBD2. Germline CDR1 reads SEHNR; CDR2 reads FQNEAQ (reference sequence). Losses at the gene ends were 5 bases for V and 3 bases for J; bases not matched to a gene: 4. The CDR3 has 13 residues. The CDR3 bases are TGTGCCAGCAGCAAGGCGGGGGTCTACGAGCAGTACTTC. As protein: CASSKAGVYEQYF.

The chain recombines TRBV20-1 with TRBJ2-5; no clear D. From germline, CDR1 is DFQATT and CDR2 SNEGSKA (reference sequence). This CDR3 is built from 16 residues. V was clipped by 3 bases and J by 1 base, with 18 bases between them. DNA of the CDR3: TGCAGTGCTAGCCCAAGAGTCTGGATTCTCCAAGAGACCCAGTACTTC. Protein sequence: CSASPRVWILQETQYF.

The rearrangement links TRBV27 to TRBJ1-4; D is possibly TRBD1 (5 bases). Trimming cost V 2 bases and J 8 bases, with 15 bases left between them. Germline CDR1 and CDR2: MNHEY and SMNVEV (reference sequence). This CDR3 is built from 15 residues. This CDR3 reads CASSLNSGHREKLFF. The CDR3 DNA reads TGTGCCAGCAGTTTAAATTCAGGGCATAGAGAAAAACTGTTTTTT.

This chain links TRBV9 with TRBJ2-3; D is unresolved. Trimming took off 0 bases at V and 0 bases at J, with 11 bases between the two ends. The V gene's germline CDR1 is SGDLS and CDR2 YYNGEE. This CDR3 is built from 16 residues. CDR3 residues: CASSVATSSSTDTQYF. Here the CDR3 DNA reads TGTGCCAGCAGCGTAGCTACCTCCTCAAGCACAGATACGCAGTATTTT.

The J gene is TRBJ2-6, the V gene TRBV20-1, with D perhaps TRBD1 (6 bases). The CDR3 contains 18 residues. Trimming cost V 3 bases and J 2 bases, with 20 bases left between them. Germline lookup yields CDR1 DFQATT and CDR2 SNEGSKA (reference sequence). The CDR3 DNA is TGCAGTGCTAGTCCCCCTATCTTTGGGGGCGCTGGGGCCAACGTCCTGACTTTC. This translates into CSASPPIFGGAGANVLTF.